The rows below give T cell receptor beta chains drawn from one sample of a study of blood T cell repertoires in COVID-19. The method was immunoSEQ multiplex PCR; TCRdb's version includes in-frame clones alone and lacks a portion of them. The table includes roughly 180,000 clones, around 94% detected once. The source material was peripheral blood. Every receptor here comes from a man aged 30 to 39 with COVID-19, enrolled during active disease. Both conserved end residues are part of each CDR3. The D gene is left open where the match is weak. Where a row states a size, it is once, few, many or the class of an expanded clone; other rows omit it.

J: TRBJ1-1
size: .
D: .
V: TRBV29-1
DNA: TGCAGCGTTGAAGATCACGAGGGTCGGAGCACTGAAGCTTTCTTT
CDR3: CSVEDHEGRSTEAFF

J: TRBJ1-3
size: .
D: .
V: TRBV5-6
DNA: TGTGCCAGCAGCTTGTGGAGCTCTGGAAACACCATATATTTT
CDR3: CASSLWSSGNTIYF

J: TRBJ1-2
size: few
D: .
V: TRBV6-5
DNA: TGTGCCAGCAGTCCCACCCCAGGGTCTCTGGATGGCTACACCTTC
CDR3: CASSPTPGSLDGYTF

J: TRBJ2-5
size: .
D: TRBD1
V: TRBV29-1
DNA: TGCAGCGTTGCAGGGGGCGCCCCCCAAGAGACCCAGTACTTC
CDR3: CSVAGGAPQETQYF

J: TRBJ2-7
size: .
D: TRBD1
V: TRBV30
DNA: TGTGCCTGGAGTGCACTGGACAGGGACTCCTACGAGCAGTACTTC
CDR3: CAWSALDRDSYEQYF

J: TRBJ2-7
size: few
D: TRBD1
V: TRBV7-9
DNA: TGTGCCAGCAGCCCCCGGGACAGGGTGGGCGAGCAGTACTTC
CDR3: CASSPRDRVGEQYF

J: TRBJ1-4
size: once
D: TRBD1
V: TRBV4-2
DNA: TGTGCCAGCAGCCAGCCGGGACAGGGGGATGAAAAACTGTTTTTT
CDR3: CASSQPGQGDEKLFF

J: TRBJ1-2
size: .
D: .
V: TRBV11-2
DNA: TGTGCCAGCAGCTTAGGTGGGGGCCGGGGCTATGGCTACACCTTC
CDR3: CASSLGGGRGYGYTF

J: TRBJ2-2
size: .
D: TRBD2
V: TRBV3-1/TRBV3-2
DNA: TGTGCCAGCAGCCAAGAGCCCCACGGTCCTAGCGGCCGCGGGGAGCTGTTTTTT
CDR3: CASSQEPHGPSGRGELFF

J: TRBJ2-5
size: once
D: TRBD2
V: TRBV11-1
DNA: TGTGCCAGCAGCTTAGGACTAGCGGGGCAAGAGACCCAGTACTTC
CDR3: CASSLGLAGQETQYF

J: TRBJ1-2
size: .
D: .
V: TRBV7-2
DNA: TGTGCCAGCAGCTTAGAAGGGGTGGGTAATGGCTACACCTTC
CDR3: CASSLEGVGNGYTF

J: TRBJ1-2
size: .
D: TRBD1
V: TRBV27
DNA: TGTGCCAGCAGTTCCTACTCTCGACAGGGGCCGTCCCTGACCTACACCTTC
CDR3: CASSSYSRQGPSLTYTF

J: TRBJ2-2
size: .
D: .
V: TRBV30
DNA: TGTGCCTGGTCCCTCGAGGTCACCGGGGAGCTGTTTTTT
CDR3: CAWSLEVTGELFF

J: TRBJ1-4
size: .
D: TRBD1
V: TRBV7-9
DNA: TGTGCCAGCAGCACGGGACAGATTAATGAAAAACTGTTTTTT
CDR3: CASSTGQINEKLFF

J: TRBJ2-1
size: .
D: TRBD2
V: TRBV6-1
DNA: TGTGCCAGCAGTGACATTAGCGGGGGAGGGAATGAGCAGTTCTTC
CDR3: CASSDISGGGNEQFF

J: TRBJ2-3
size: .
D: TRBD1
V: TRBV11-1
DNA: TGTGCCAGCAGCTCACCCGGGACAGGGGGCAGAGATACGCAGTATTTT
CDR3: CASSSPGTGGRDTQYF

J: TRBJ2-4
size: .
D: .
V: TRBV30
DNA: TGTGCCTGGAGTGTATTACAGATAGCCAAAAACATTCAGTACTTC
CDR3: CAWSVLQIAKNIQYF

J: TRBJ1-1
size: .
D: .
V: TRBV6-6
DNA: TGTGCCAGCAGTTTTCAACAGGTCATGAACACTGAAGCTTTCTTT
CDR3: CASSFQQVMNTEAFF

J: TRBJ2-1
size: .
D: .
V: TRBV25-1
DNA: TGTGCCAGCAGTGTGGGGACTCACCGCTCCTACAATGAGCAGTTCTTC
CDR3: CASSVGTHRSYNEQFF

J: TRBJ1-6
size: .
D: .
V: TRBV19
DNA: TGTGCCAGTAGTACGACAGACTATAATTCACCCCTCCACTTT
CDR3: CASSTTDYNSPLHF

J: TRBJ1-1
size: .
D: .
V: TRBV3-1/TRBV3-2
DNA: TGTGCCAGCAGCCAGGGAGTTGAAGCTTTCTTT
CDR3: CASSQGVEAFF

J: TRBJ1-3
size: .
D: .
V: TRBV13
DNA: TGTGCCAGCAGCCCGAGAGGAAACACCATATATTTT
CDR3: CASSPRGNTIYF

J: TRBJ1-2
size: .
D: .
V: TRBV30
DNA: TGTGCCTGGAGTGTAGCAGGGGTTTCCGGCTACACCTTC
CDR3: CAWSVAGVSGYTF

J: TRBJ1-2
size: .
D: .
V: TRBV6-2/TRBV6-3
DNA: TGTGCCAGCAGTTACTCCCAACAGGGCACTTCGGGTGGCTACACCTTC
CDR3: CASSYSQQGTSGGYTF

J: TRBJ2-3
size: once
D: TRBD2
V: TRBV7-7
DNA: TGTGCCAGCAGCCTTGGACTAGCGGGGGTCACAGATACGCAGTATTTT
CDR3: CASSLGLAGVTDTQYF

J: TRBJ1-2
size: .
D: .
V: TRBV28
DNA: TGTGCCAGCAGTTTACGAGGCTCCTATGGCTACACCTTC
CDR3: CASSLRGSYGYTF

J: TRBJ1-6
size: .
D: .
V: TRBV6-5
DNA: TGTGCCAGCAGTTACCCCCCTCCTTCACCCCTCCACTTT
CDR3: CASSYPPPSPLHF

J: TRBJ2-7
size: .
D: .
V: TRBV3-1/TRBV3-2
DNA: TGTGCCAGCAGCCAATCCCCGGGAGTTTACGAGCAGTACTTC
CDR3: CASSQSPGVYEQYF

J: TRBJ2-3
size: .
D: .
V: TRBV11-2
DNA: TGTGCCAGCAGCTTAAGAGTCACCTTCAGCACAGATACGCAGTATTTT
CDR3: CASSLRVTFSTDTQYF

J: TRBJ1-2
size: .
D: .
V: TRBV10-3
DNA: TGTGCCATCAGTGAGTCGGGGGCAGGGACTAGAAGCTACACCTTC
CDR3: CAISESGAGTRSYTF

J: TRBJ2-7
size: .
D: .
V: TRBV27
DNA: TGTGCCAGCAGTTCCAGGGGCTGGAACCACGAGCAGTACTTC
CDR3: CASSSRGWNHEQYF

J: TRBJ1-1
size: once
D: .
V: TRBV20-1
DNA: TGCAGTGCTCCGACTGTAAATGAAGCTTTCTTT
CDR3: CSAPTVNEAFF

J: TRBJ2-3
size: .
D: TRBD2
V: TRBV6-5
DNA: TGTGCCAGCAGCTATAGCGGGGGGGATGAAGATACGCAGTATTTT
CDR3: CASSYSGGDEDTQYF

J: TRBJ2-7
size: .
D: .
V: TRBV7-9
DNA: TGTGCCAGCAGCTACTCAAACTACGAGCAGTACTTC
CDR3: CASSYSNYEQYF

J: TRBJ1-4
size: .
D: TRBD1
V: TRBV6-5
DNA: TGTGCCAGCAGACCTAGACAGGGATTGGGTGAAAAACTGTTTTTT
CDR3: CASRPRQGLGEKLFF

J: TRBJ1-4
size: .
D: .
V: TRBV18
DNA: TGTGCCAGCTCACCACCGAGTCAGGGTGGGGAAAAACTGTTTTTT
CDR3: CASSPPSQGGEKLFF

J: TRBJ1-4
size: .
D: .
V: TRBV18
DNA: TGTGCCAGCTCACCCCGGGGACGGAGGGATGAAAAACTGTTTTTT
CDR3: CASSPRGRRDEKLFF

J: TRBJ1-5
size: .
D: .
V: TRBV28
DNA: TGTGCCAGCAGCTGGCGGGGGGCGATGAGCAATCAGCCCCAGCATTTT
CDR3: CASSWRGAMSNQPQHF

J: TRBJ2-7
size: .
D: TRBD2
V: TRBV5-1
DNA: TGCGCCAGCGGATCGGGACTAGCGGGCGGCGAGCAGTACTTC
CDR3: CASGSGLAGGEQYF

J: TRBJ1-1
size: .
D: TRBD1
V: TRBV5-1
DNA: TGCGCCAGCAGCTTGCAGGGACAGGGGGCCACTGAAGCTTTCTTT
CDR3: CASSLQGQGATEAFF

J: TRBJ2-7
size: once
D: TRBD1
V: TRBV3-1/TRBV3-2
DNA: TGTGCCAGCAGCCAAGGTACGGGACAGGGAATCTACGAGCAGTACTTC
CDR3: CASSQGTGQGIYEQYF

J: TRBJ2-1
size: .
D: TRBD1
V: TRBV2
DNA: TGTGCCACCCAGGACAGGGGGCTCGCCGACTCCTACAATGAGCAGTTCTTC
CDR3: CATQDRGLADSYNEQFF

J: TRBJ2-7
size: .
D: TRBD1
V: TRBV11-2
DNA: TGTGCCAGCAGCTCCTACAGGGGGCGGTGGTACGAGCAGTACTTC
CDR3: CASSSYRGRWYEQYF

J: TRBJ2-1
size: .
D: .
V: TRBV19
DNA: TGTGCCAGTAGTCTTAGGGACACAGACAATGAGCAGTTCTTC
CDR3: CASSLRDTDNEQFF

J: TRBJ1-2
size: .
D: TRBD1
V: TRBV5-5
DNA: TGTGCCAGCAGCTTGGCCCTGACAGGGTATAATGGCTACACCTTC
CDR3: CASSLALTGYNGYTF

J: TRBJ1-2
size: .
D: TRBD1
V: TRBV7-9
DNA: TGTGCCAGCAGCCGACAGGGGAGTGGCTACACCTTC
CDR3: CASSRQGSGYTF

J: TRBJ2-5
size: .
D: .
V: TRBV7-9
DNA: TGTGCCAGCAGCTTAACTGAGACCCAGTACTTC
CDR3: CASSLTETQYF

J: TRBJ1-2
size: .
D: .
V: TRBV5-1
DNA: TGCGCCAGCAGCCGCGGGTCACGCGAGACCTATGGCTACACCTTC
CDR3: CASSRGSRETYGYTF

J: TRBJ1-1
size: .
D: TRBD1
V: TRBV7-9
DNA: TGTGCCAGCAGCTTAGCCCCGGGACAGGGTGATGGCGGCACTGAAGCTTTCTTT
CDR3: CASSLAPGQGDGGTEAFF